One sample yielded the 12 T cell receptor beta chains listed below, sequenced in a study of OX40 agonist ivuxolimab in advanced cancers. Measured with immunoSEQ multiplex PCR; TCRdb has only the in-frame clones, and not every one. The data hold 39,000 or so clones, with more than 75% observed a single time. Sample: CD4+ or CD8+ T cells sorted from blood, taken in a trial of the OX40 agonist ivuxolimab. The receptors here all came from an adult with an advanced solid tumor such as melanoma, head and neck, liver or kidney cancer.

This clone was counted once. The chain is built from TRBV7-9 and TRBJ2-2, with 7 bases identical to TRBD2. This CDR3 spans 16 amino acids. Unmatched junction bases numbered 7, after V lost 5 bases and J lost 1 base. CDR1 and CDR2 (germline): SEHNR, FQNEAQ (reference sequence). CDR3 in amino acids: CASSNPGRQNTGELFF. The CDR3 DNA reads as TGTGCCAGCAGCAACCCCGGGAGGCAGAACACCGGGGAGCTGTTTTTT.

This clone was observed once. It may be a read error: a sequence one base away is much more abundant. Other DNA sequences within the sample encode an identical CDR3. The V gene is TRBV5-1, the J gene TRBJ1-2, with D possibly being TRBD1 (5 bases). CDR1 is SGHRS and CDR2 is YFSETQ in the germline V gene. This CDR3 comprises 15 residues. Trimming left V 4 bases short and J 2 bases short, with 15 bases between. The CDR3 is CASSDPGATNYGYTF. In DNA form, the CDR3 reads TGCGCCAGCAGCGACCCTGGGGCCACCAACTATGGCTACACCTTC. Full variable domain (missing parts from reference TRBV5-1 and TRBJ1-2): KAGVTQTPRYLIKTRGQQVTLSCSPISGHRSVSWYQQTPGQGLQFLFEYFSETQRNKGNFPGRFSGRQFSNSRSEMNVSTLELGDSALYLCASSDPGATNYGYTFGSGTRLTVV.

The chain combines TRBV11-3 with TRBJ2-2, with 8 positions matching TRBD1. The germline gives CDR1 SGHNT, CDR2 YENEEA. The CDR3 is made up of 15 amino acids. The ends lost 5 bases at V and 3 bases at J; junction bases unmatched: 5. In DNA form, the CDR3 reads TGTGCCAGCAGCCCTCAGGGGGCGGACACCGGGGAGCTGTTTTTT. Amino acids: CASSPQGADTGELFF. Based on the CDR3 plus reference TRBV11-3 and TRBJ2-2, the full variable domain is EAGVVQSPRYKIIEKKQPVAFWCNPISGHNTLYWYLQNLGQGPELLIRYENEEAVDDSQLPKDRFSAERLKGVDSTLKIQPAELGDSAVYLCASSPQGADTGELFFGEGSRLTVL.

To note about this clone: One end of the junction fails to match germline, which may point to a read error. CDR3 DNA sequence: TGTGCCGGCAGTGCCGGACTAGCGGGGTTCACAGATACGCAGTATTTT. This translates into CAGSAGLAGFTDTQYF. V gene TRBV2 combines with J gene TRBJ2-3, with 12 bases that match TRBD2. CDR3 length: 16 amino acids. Germline assignment: CDR1 SNHLY and CDR2 FYNNEI.

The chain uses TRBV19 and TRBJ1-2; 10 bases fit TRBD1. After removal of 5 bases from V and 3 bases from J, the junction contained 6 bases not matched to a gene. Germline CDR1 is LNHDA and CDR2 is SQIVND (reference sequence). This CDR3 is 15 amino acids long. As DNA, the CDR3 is TGTGCCAGTAGTTCATCGACAGGGGGCGACTATGGCTACACCTTC. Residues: CASSSSTGGDYGYTF.

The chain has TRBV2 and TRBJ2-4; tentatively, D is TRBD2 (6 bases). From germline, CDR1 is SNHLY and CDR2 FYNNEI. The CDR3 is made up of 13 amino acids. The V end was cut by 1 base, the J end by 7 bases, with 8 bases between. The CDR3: CASSEGLGNIQYF. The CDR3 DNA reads TGTGCCAGCAGTGAAGGACTAGGGAACATTCAGTACTTC. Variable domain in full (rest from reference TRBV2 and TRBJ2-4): EPEVTQTPSHQVTQMGQEVILRCVPISNHLYFYWYRQILGQKVEFLVSFYNNEISEKSEIFDDQFSVERPDGSNFTLKIRSTKLEDSAMYFCASSEGLGNIQYFGAGTRLSVL.

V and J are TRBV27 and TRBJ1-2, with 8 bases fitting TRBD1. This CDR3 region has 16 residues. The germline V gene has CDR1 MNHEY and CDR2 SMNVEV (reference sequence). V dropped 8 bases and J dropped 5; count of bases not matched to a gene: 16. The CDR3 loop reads CASPRAQGGVGYGYTF. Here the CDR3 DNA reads TGTGCCAGCCCCAGGGCACAGGGGGGGGTGGGGTATGGCTACACCTTC.

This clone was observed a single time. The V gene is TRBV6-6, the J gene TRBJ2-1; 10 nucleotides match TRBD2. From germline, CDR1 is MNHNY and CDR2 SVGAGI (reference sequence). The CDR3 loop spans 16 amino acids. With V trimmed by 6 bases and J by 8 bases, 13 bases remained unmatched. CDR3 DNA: TGTGCCAGCAGGGGGACCGAGCGGGGGGGCTTCGATGAGCAGTTCTTC. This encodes CASRGTERGGFDEQFF.

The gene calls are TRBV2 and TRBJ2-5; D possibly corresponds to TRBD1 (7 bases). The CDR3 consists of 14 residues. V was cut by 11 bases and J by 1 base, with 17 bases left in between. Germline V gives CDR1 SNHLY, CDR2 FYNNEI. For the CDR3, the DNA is TGTGCCGGCGGGACAGCCTATCTCCAAGAGACCCAGTACTTC. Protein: CAGGTAYLQETQYF. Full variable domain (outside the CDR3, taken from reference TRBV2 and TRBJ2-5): EPEVTQTPSHQVTQMGQEVILRCVPISNHLYFYWYRQILGQKVEFLVSFYNNEISEKSEIFDDQFSVERPDGSNFTLKIRSTKLEDSAMYFCAGGTAYLQETQYFGPGTRLLVL.

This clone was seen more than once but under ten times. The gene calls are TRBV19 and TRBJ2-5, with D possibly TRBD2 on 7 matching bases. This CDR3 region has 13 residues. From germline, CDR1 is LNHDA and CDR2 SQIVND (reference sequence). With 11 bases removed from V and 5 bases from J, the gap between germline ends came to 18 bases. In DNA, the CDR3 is TGTGCCTCGGGGGAGGGGGTAAGGGAGACCCAGTACTTC. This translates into CASGEGVRETQYF.

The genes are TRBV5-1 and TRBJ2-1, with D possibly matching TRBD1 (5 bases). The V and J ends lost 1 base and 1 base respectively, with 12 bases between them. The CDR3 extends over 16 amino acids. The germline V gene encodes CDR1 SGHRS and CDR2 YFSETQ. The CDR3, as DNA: TGCGCCAGCAGCTTGCAGCAGGGCCCATCCTACAATGAGCAGTTCTTC. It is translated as CASSLQQGPSYNEQFF.

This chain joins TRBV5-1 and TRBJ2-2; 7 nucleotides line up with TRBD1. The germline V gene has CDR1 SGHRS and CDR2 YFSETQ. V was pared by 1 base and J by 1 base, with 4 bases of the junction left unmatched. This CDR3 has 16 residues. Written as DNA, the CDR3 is TGCGCCAGCAGCTTGTGGGGGACAGAGAACACCGGGGAGCTGTTTTTT. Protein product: CASSLWGTENTGELFF.